This note documents a single T cell receptor (beta chain) sequence. Its matching antigen is unknown. This sample was taken from a study of OX40 agonist ivuxolimab in advanced cancers. Study-wide background: Melanoma, hepatocellular carcinoma, head and neck or renal cell cancer occurred in dose-escalation patients. Overall study results and limits: The study found that CD8+ T cells averaged more expanded clones than CD4+.

The CDR3 totals 13 residues. Germline-derived CDR1 and CDR2 are SNHLY and FYNNEI. Trimming took 9 bases from V and 4 from J, leaving 12 bases between them. Patients were ruled out by autoimmune disease history or systemic immunosuppression. Sequencing was performed with immunoSEQ multiplex PCR; in TCRdb, only in-frame clones are kept and a portion is missing. The sample yields tens of thousands of clones, roughly 84% seen once. The receptor comes from an adult with an advanced solid tumor such as melanoma, head and neck, liver or kidney cancer. The chain couples TRBV2 to TRBJ1-4; D is undetermined. The sample here was CD4+ or CD8+ T cells sorted from blood, taken in a trial of the OX40 agonist ivuxolimab. In nucleotides, the CDR3 is TGTGCCAGAACGGACGGTTATAATGAAAAACTGTTTTTT. Translating it yields CARTDGYNEKLFF.